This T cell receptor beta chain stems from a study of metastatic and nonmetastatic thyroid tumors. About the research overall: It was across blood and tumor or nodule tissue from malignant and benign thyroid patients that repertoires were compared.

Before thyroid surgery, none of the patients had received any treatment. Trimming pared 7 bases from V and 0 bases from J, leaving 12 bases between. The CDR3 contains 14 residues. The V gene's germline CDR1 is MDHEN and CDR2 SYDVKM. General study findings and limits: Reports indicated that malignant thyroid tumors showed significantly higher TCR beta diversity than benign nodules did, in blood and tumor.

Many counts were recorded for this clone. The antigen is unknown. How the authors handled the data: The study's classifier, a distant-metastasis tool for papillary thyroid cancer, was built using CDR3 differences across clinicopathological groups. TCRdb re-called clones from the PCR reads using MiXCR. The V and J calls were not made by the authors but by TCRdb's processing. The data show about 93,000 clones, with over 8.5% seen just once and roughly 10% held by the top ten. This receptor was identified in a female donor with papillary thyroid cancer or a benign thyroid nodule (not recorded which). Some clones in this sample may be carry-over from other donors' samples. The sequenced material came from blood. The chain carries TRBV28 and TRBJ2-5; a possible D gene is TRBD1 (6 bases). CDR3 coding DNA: TGTGCCAGCACCCGTGACAGGCACCAAGAGACCCAGTACTTC. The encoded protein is CASTRDRHQETQYF.